Following are 13 T cell receptor beta chains from one sample sequenced in a study of blood T cell repertoires in COVID-19. Generated by immunoSEQ multiplex PCR, the TCRdb table keeps only in-frame clones and is missing some. The table shows 95,000 to 150,000 clones, with roughly 89% occurring only once. Source material: peripheral blood. The receptors were gathered from a woman aged 55-69 years with COVID-19, enrolled during active disease.

The rearrangement joins TRBV6-9 to TRBJ2-7; 7 bases align to TRBD2. CDR1 and CDR2 from the germline V gene are MNHGY and SVAAGI. The V segment lost 2 bases and the J segment 7 bases; nucleotides outside the gene matches: 17. The CDR3 contains 17 residues. The CDR3 reads CASSYGGVLRDLLEQYF. Here the CDR3 DNA reads TGTGCCAGCAGTTATGGGGGGGTACTTCGCGATCTCCTTGAGCAGTACTTC.

V gene TRBV7-2 combines with J gene TRBJ1-1, with unresolved D. The CDR3 runs to 16 residues. V lost 2 bases, J lost 0 bases, and 13 bases lay in between. CDR1 and CDR2 from the germline V gene are SGHTA and FQGNSA. The CDR3 sequence is CASSLQPEMMNTEAFF. For the CDR3, the DNA is TGTGCCAGCAGCTTACAACCAGAAATGATGAACACTGAAGCTTTCTTT.

The V and J genes are TRBV4-3 and TRBJ1-2, with TRBD1 identical over 7 bases. The CDR3 has 16 amino acids. Germline trimming cut 2 bases from V and 7 bases from J; bases unmatched to any gene: 13. Germline CDR1 reads LGHNA; CDR2 reads YSLEER. The CDR3: CASSQHTRQGLGGYTF. CDR3 bases: TGCGCCAGCAGCCAACATACGCGACAGGGCCTAGGTGGCTACACCTTC.

The V gene is TRBV5-1, the J gene TRBJ2-7, with 9 bases lining up with TRBD1. This CDR3 has 15 residues. Germline CDR1 reads SGHRS; CDR2 reads YFSETQ. The V and J ends lost 1 base and 4 bases, in that order; junction bases with no gene match: 6. This chain's CDR3 is CASSLMWDRVYEQYF. The DNA for the CDR3 is TGCGCCAGCAGCTTGATGTGGGACAGGGTGTACGAGCAGTACTTC.

This chain joins TRBV29-1 and TRBJ2-1, with 14 bases that match TRBD2. Germline CDR1 SQVTM, CDR2 ANQGSEA. V trimming: 6 bases; J trimming: 7 bases; junction bases outside the gene matches: 5. The CDR3 length is 14 residues. CDR3 in amino acids: CSVDRLAGGNEQFF. As DNA, the CDR3 is TGCAGCGTCGATAGACTAGCGGGGGGGAATGAGCAGTTCTTC.

The chain couples TRBV5-1 to TRBJ2-3, with a possible D match to TRBD1 (7 bases). In germline, CDR1 is SGHRS, CDR2 YFSETQ. V dropped 6 bases and J dropped 0 bases, with 14 bases sitting between them. The CDR3 runs 15 residues. The CDR3 bases are TGCGCCAGCAAGAAACAGGGGACTAGCACAGATACGCAGTATTTT. Translating gives CASKKQGTSTDTQYF.

The V call is TRBV5-1, the J call TRBJ2-7, with TRBD2 matching 10 bases. With 5 bases clipped from V and 7 bases from J, the junction kept 12 bases outside the gene matches. Per germline, CDR1 SGHRS and CDR2 YFSETQ. The CDR3 length is 15 residues. The DNA for the CDR3 is TGCGCCAGCAGTCCCCTAGCGGGGGCCTCCTGGGAGCAGTACTTC. Translation: CASSPLAGASWEQYF.

The chain couples TRBV18 to TRBJ2-5; TRBD1 matches at 11 bases. Trimming cost V 6 bases and J 7 bases; bases outside gene matches: 10. Germline V CDR1 and CDR2: KGHSH, LQKENI. This CDR3 has 15 residues. CDR3: CASSGQGAGLGTQYF. CDR3 DNA sequence: TGTGCCAGCTCCGGACAGGGGGCTGGTCTGGGGACCCAGTACTTC.

The rearrangement links TRBV4-3 to TRBJ2-7, with no clear D. The CDR3 is 13 amino acids. The V end was cut by 3 bases, the J end by 6 bases, with 12 bases between. Germline CDR1 LGHNA, CDR2 YSLEER. The CDR3 DNA reads as TGCGCCAGCAGCCAGGGCGAGCCGACCGAGCAGTACTTC. Protein product: CASSQGEPTEQYF.

The chain links TRBV4-3 to TRBJ2-1, with D perhaps TRBD2 (6 bases). The ends were cut back, 2 bases at V and 11 bases at J, with 22 bases in the middle. CDR3 length: 16 amino acids. Germline CDR1 and CDR2: LGHNA and YSLEER. The CDR3 DNA reads as TGCGCCAGCAGCCAACAACCCGGACGGGGGACGAATAAGCAGTTCTTC. Translating gives CASSQQPGRGTNKQFF.

The genes are TRBV6-5 and TRBJ1-3; 10 bases fit TRBD1. This CDR3 has 16 amino acids. Germline CDR1 and CDR2: MNHEY and SVGAGI. The V segment lost 0 bases and the J segment 1 base; nucleotides outside the gene matches: 0. This chain's CDR3 is CASSYSGQGSGNTIYF. CDR3 bases: TGTGCCAGCAGTTACTCGGGACAGGGGTCTGGAAACACCATATATTTT.

This chain uses TRBV9 with TRBJ1-2; D is uncertain. CDR1 SGDLS and CDR2 YYNGEE come from the germline V gene. The length of the CDR3 is 14 residues. V was trimmed by 5 bases and J by 3 bases, leaving 14 bases between them. The CDR3 region is CASSSGGGDYGYTF. CDR3 nucleotide sequence: TGTGCCAGCAGTAGTGGTGGCGGAGACTATGGCTACACCTTC.

The V and J genes are TRBV5-8 and TRBJ2-2; D is possibly TRBD2 (5 bases). Trimming shortened V by 4 bases and J by 6 bases, and 10 bases separated the two germline ends. The CDR3 runs to 13 residues. The germline V gene has CDR1 SGHTS and CDR2 YDEGEE. The CDR3 protein is CASSRLAPGELFF. CDR3 nucleotide sequence: TGTGCCAGCAGCCGCCTAGCCCCCGGGGAGCTGTTTTTT.